The next 27 T cell receptor beta chains were all read from a single sample in a study of blood T cell repertoires in COVID-19. Profiled with immunoSEQ multiplex PCR; TCRdb holds only in-frame clones, not every one. There are under 250,000 clones in the sample; more than 75% occur only once, and roughly 5.2% lies in the top ten. The sample was peripheral blood. All receptors derive from a woman older than 75 with COVID-19, enrolled during active disease.

About this clone itself: This same CDR3 is encoded by further DNA sequences in the sample. The chain combines TRBV5-4 with TRBJ2-3, with TRBD2 matching over 9 bases. The V segment lost 2 bases and the J segment 5 bases; nucleotides outside the gene matches: 3. The CDR3 loop spans 14 amino acids. The V gene's germline CDR1 is SGHNT and CDR2 YYREEE (reference sequence). The CDR3 nucleotides read TGTGCCAGCAGCTTAGCGGGGGGCGGAGATACGCAGTATTTT. Amino acid sequence: CASSLAGGGDTQYF. Based on the CDR3 plus reference TRBV5-4 and TRBJ2-3, the full variable domain is ETGVTQSPTHLIKTRGQQVTLRCSSQSGHNTVSWYQQALGQGPQFIFQYYREEENGRGNFPPRFSGLQFPNYSSELNVNALELDDSALYLCASSLAGGGDTQYFGPGTRLTVL.

This clone was counted a single time. This CDR3 reads CASSLEGDNEQFF. In DNA, the CDR3 is TGCGCCAGCAGCTTGGAAGGGGACAATGAGCAGTTCTTC. J is TRBJ2-1 and V is TRBV5-1; D is possibly TRBD1 (5 bases). The CDR3 is 13 amino acids. The ends were cut back, 0 bases at V and 5 bases at J, with 6 bases in the middle. In germline, CDR1 is SGHRS, CDR2 YFSETQ. Full variable domain (missing parts from reference TRBV5-1 and TRBJ2-1): KAGVTQTPRYLIKTRGQQVTLSCSPISGHRSVSWYQQTPGQGLQFLFEYFSETQRNKGNFPGRFSGRQFSNSRSEMNVSTLELGDSALYLCASSLEGDNEQFFGPGTRLTVL.

V and J are TRBV28 and TRBJ2-3; a weak D match, TRBD2 (6 bases). CDR3 length equals 15 residues. Trimming pared 4 bases from V and 2 bases from J, leaving 13 bases between. Per the germline V gene, CDR1 is MDHEN and CDR2 is SYDVKM. CDR3 nucleotides: TGTGCCAGCAGTTCAGGGACTTCTTCCACAGATACGCAGTATTTT. Translation: CASSSGTSSTDTQYF.

The rearrangement joins TRBV5-4 to TRBJ1-5; 10 nucleotides align to TRBD1. Per germline, CDR1 SGHNT and CDR2 YYREEE (reference sequence). The CDR3 has 14 residues. V gave up 3 bases and J gave up 8 bases; unmatched junction bases: 5. Here the CDR3 DNA reads TGTGCCAGCAGCTCGGGACAGGGGATGGAGCCCCAGCATTTT. Translation gives CASSSGQGMEPQHF.

The genes are TRBV5-1 and TRBJ2-7; possibly TRBD2 for D (5 bases). CDR1 and CDR2 from the germline V gene are SGHRS and YFSETQ. The CDR3 sequence is 13 residues long. Trimming shortened V by 4 bases and J by 4 bases, and 12 bases separated the two germline ends. This CDR3 reads CASSELGDYEQYF. In DNA form, the CDR3 reads TGCGCCAGCAGCGAACTAGGAGATTACGAGCAGTACTTC.

This rearrangement joins TRBV15 to TRBJ1-5; possibly TRBD1 for D (6 bases). V was shortened by 0 bases and J by 11 bases, with 23 bases between the two germline ends. Looked up from germline, CDR1 is LNHNV and CDR2 is YYDKDF (reference sequence). CDR3 size: 17 residues. CDR3 nucleotides: TGTGCCACCAGCAGAGATATCGGACAGACTAAAAATTCGGCCCAGCATTTT. This sequence encodes CATSRDIGQTKNSAQHF.

This clone was counted between two and nine times. The J gene is TRBJ2-2, the V gene TRBV19; 9 nucleotides line up with TRBD1. Trimming at V came to 6 bases and at J to 12 bases, leaving 2 bases not matched to a gene. Germline values: CDR1 LNHDA, CDR2 SQIVND (reference sequence). The CDR3 totals 11 residues. The CDR3 is CASRGTGKLFF. In DNA, the CDR3 is TGTGCCAGTAGAGGGACAGGGAAGCTGTTTTTT.

In this sample, this clone turned up once. The J gene is TRBJ1-4, the V gene TRBV28, with D perhaps matching TRBD1 (5 bases). Germline V CDR1 and CDR2: MDHEN, SYDVKM. With 5 bases removed from V and 0 bases from J, the gap between germline ends came to 7 bases. This CDR3 contains 14 residues. Here the CDR3 reads CASSGGATNEKLFF. Here the CDR3 DNA reads TGTGCCAGCAGTGGGGGGGCAACTAATGAAAAACTGTTTTTT. Full variable domain (outside the CDR3, taken from reference TRBV28 and TRBJ1-4): DVKVTQSSRYLVKRTGEKVFLECVQDMDHENMFWYRQDPGLGLRLIYFSYDVKMKEKGDIPEGYSVSREKKERFSLILESASTNQTSMYLCASSGGATNEKLFFGSGTQLSVL.

The chain joins TRBV28 to TRBJ1-1; TRBD1 aligns across 9 bases. J lost 6 bases, V lost 4 bases, and 12 bases had no gene match. Per the germline V gene, CDR1 is MDHEN and CDR2 is SYDVKM. The CDR3 runs to 16 residues. The CDR3 DNA is TGTGCCAGCAGTTGGGCCCTAGGGACAGGGAAGGCTGAAGCTTTCTTT. Its protein product is CASSWALGTGKAEAFF.

The chain uses TRBV3-1 (or the pseudogene TRBV3-2) and TRBJ1-1; 7 nucleotides agree with TRBD1. From germline, CDR1 is LGHDT and CDR2 YNNKEL (reference sequence). The ends lost 8 bases at V and 1 base at J; junction bases unmatched: 7. The CDR3 is 14 amino acids. CDR3 coding DNA: TGTGCCAGCCGTTTAGGGGGCGGGAACACTGAAGCTTTCTTT. As protein: CASRLGGGNTEAFF.

This chain's CDR3 is CASSYSNRVLAFF. The CDR3 DNA sequence: TGTGCCAGCAGTTACTCTAACAGGGTCCTGGCTTTCTTT. The genes are TRBV6-5 and TRBJ1-1; tentative D call: TRBD1 (6 bases). Trimming removed 0 bases from V and 11 bases from J, with 13 bases in between. The CDR3 is 13 amino acids. Germline CDR1 and CDR2: MNHEY and SVGAGI.

CDR3 sequence reads: CASSLSGQGLNEQFF. The CDR3 DNA reads as TGTGCCAGCAGCTTATCAGGACAGGGACTAAATGAGCAGTTCTTC. The chain couples TRBV11-1 to TRBJ2-1; D is possibly TRBD1 (8 bases). The CDR3 extends over 15 amino acids. The germline V gene encodes CDR1 SGHAT and CDR2 FQDESV (reference sequence). V was shortened by 2 bases and J by 7 bases, with 15 bases between the two germline ends.

The chain uses TRBV24-1 and TRBJ1-1, with D perhaps matching TRBD1 (6 bases). V was shortened by 1 base and J by 8 bases, with 10 bases between the two germline ends. Per the germline V gene, CDR1 is KGHDR and CDR2 is SFDVKD. This CDR3 is built from 13 residues. The DNA of the CDR3 is TGTGCCACCAGTGATTTACCACAGGGAGAAGCTTTCTTT. Residues: CATSDLPQGEAFF.

This clone is a singleton in its sample. The V gene is TRBV7-6, the J gene TRBJ2-7; 8 bases are shared with TRBD1. CDR1 and CDR2 (germline): SGHVS, FNYEAQ. This CDR3 comprises 15 residues. J was trimmed by 2 bases and V by 5 bases; bases with no gene match: 8. The CDR3 spells CASSRDNRGTYEQYF. The CDR3 region has the DNA TGTGCCAGCAGCCGAGACAACAGGGGGACCTACGAGCAGTACTTC.

This clone was observed a single time. This chain connects TRBV5-1 to TRBJ2-1; TRBD2 aligns across 11 bases. This CDR3 is 14 amino acids long. The J segment lost 7 bases and the V segment lost 7 bases, leaving 7 bases of the junction unmatched. Germline CDR1 SGHRS, CDR2 YFSETQ. Written as DNA, the CDR3 is TGCGCCAGCCAAATTCCTAGCGGGGGGAATGAGCAGTTCTTC. It codes for CASQIPSGGNEQFF.

The CDR3 coding sequence is TGTGCCAGCAGCTTACAACAGAGCACAGATACGCAGTATTTT. Translated, it gives CASSLQQSTDTQYF. The chain has TRBV5-4 and TRBJ2-3; D remains ambiguous. The CDR3 runs to 14 residues. V dropped 2 bases and J dropped 0 bases, with 7 bases sitting between them. The germline V gene encodes CDR1 SGHNT and CDR2 YYREEE (reference sequence).

J is TRBJ1-2 and V is TRBV10-3; maybe TRBD1 (5 bases). There are 14 residues in the CDR3. Trimming pared 2 bases from V and 5 bases from J, leaving 12 bases between. Germline V CDR1 and CDR2: ENHRY, SYGVKD. In DNA form, the CDR3 reads TGTGCCATCAGTGAGCGAGTGACAGATTATGGCTACACCTTC. Its protein is CAISERVTDYGYTF.

The genes are TRBV18 and TRBJ1-2; 7 bases are a match to TRBD1. The CDR3 consists of 15 residues. Germline V lookup: CDR1 KGHSH, CDR2 LQKENI. V shed 2 bases and J 4 bases; nucleotides not matched to a gene: 7. This CDR3 reads CASSPSRDSGYGYTF. The CDR3 DNA follows: TGTGCCAGCTCACCATCCCGGGACAGCGGCTATGGCTACACCTTC.

The rearrangement joins TRBV18 to TRBJ2-3; the D gene is possibly TRBD1 (7 bases). CDR3 length: 14 amino acids. Per germline, CDR1 KGHSH and CDR2 LQKENI. Trimming took 3 bases from V and 6 from J, leaving 13 bases between them. The chain's CDR3 is CASSPQGGMDTQYF. The DNA of the CDR3 is TGTGCCAGCTCACCTCAGGGGGGTATGGATACGCAGTATTTT. The variable domain in full, with the rest retrieved from reference TRBV18 and TRBJ2-3, is NAGVMQNPRHLVRRRGQEARLRCSPMKGHSHVYWYRQLPEEGLKFMVYLQKENIIDESGMPKERFSAEFPKEGPSILRIQQVVRGDSAAYFCASSPQGGMDTQYFGPGTRLTVL.

The chain uses TRBV5-6 and TRBJ1-5, with D uncertain. Trimming left V 4 bases short and J 3 bases short, with 11 bases between. Germline V gene data show CDR1 as SGHDT and CDR2 as YYEEEE. This CDR3 is built from 14 residues. The CDR3 is CASSPGRANQPQHF. In DNA form, the CDR3 reads TGTGCCAGCAGCCCGGGGAGGGCCAATCAGCCCCAGCATTTT.

The chain employs TRBV19 and TRBJ2-6; 7 bases match TRBD2. With 4 bases clipped from V and 2 bases from J, the junction kept 5 bases outside the gene matches. The CDR3 totals 16 residues. Per germline, CDR1 LNHDA and CDR2 SQIVND (reference sequence). The CDR3 bases are TGTGCCAGTAGTAGCGGGGGACCGACTGGGGCCAACGTCCTGACTTTC. Its protein is CASSSGGPTGANVLTF.

The chain combines TRBV29-1 with TRBJ1-1; unclear D gene. Germline V gene lookup returns CDR1 SQVTM and CDR2 ANQGSEA. V lost 6 bases to trimming and J lost 5 bases, with 16 bases between them. The CDR3 loop spans 13 amino acids. This CDR3 is CSVTRVAGTEAFF. The CDR3 region has the DNA TGCAGCGTGACCCGGGTCGCTGGGACTGAAGCTTTCTTT. The whole variable domain, filled in from reference TRBV29-1 and TRBJ1-1, reads SAVISQKPSRDICQRGTSLTIQCQVDSQVTMMFWYRQQPGQSLTLIATANQGSEATYESGFVIDKFPISRPNLTFSTLTVSNMSPEDSSIYLCSVTRVAGTEAFFGQGTRLTVV.

This chain uses TRBV7-2 with TRBJ1-4; a possible D gene is TRBD1 (6 bases). The germline V gene encodes CDR1 SGHTA and CDR2 FQGNSA. Trimming stripped 1 base from V and 7 bases from J, with 16 bases between. The CDR3 spans 16 residues. The CDR3, as DNA: TGTGCCAGCAGCTTAGTAGTAGTCAGGGGTAGTGAAAAACTGTTTTTT. It translates to CASSLVVVRGSEKLFF.

J is TRBJ1-2 and V is TRBV7-9, with a weak D call TRBD1 (6 bases). The CDR3 covers 15 residues. Germline lookup yields CDR1 SEHNR and CDR2 FQNEAQ (reference sequence). V gave up 1 base and J gave up 6 bases, with 15 bases separating them. The chain's CDR3 is CASSLEGRGRDGYTF. Written as DNA, the CDR3 is TGTGCCAGCAGCTTAGAAGGCAGGGGAAGGGATGGCTACACCTTC.

CDR3 protein: CASSRDTVKNIQYF. CDR3 coding DNA: TGTGCCAGCAGCCGGGACACGGTGAAAAACATTCAGTACTTC. This chain connects TRBV5-6 to TRBJ2-4, with D perhaps matching TRBD1 (6 bases). The V end was cut by 4 bases, the J end by 4 bases, with 12 bases between. Germline V gene sequence: CDR1 SGHDT, CDR2 YYEEEE. The CDR3 consists of 14 residues.

This sequence joins TRBV2 and TRBJ2-2, with D unresolved. Germline V CDR1 and CDR2: SNHLY, FYNNEI. Trimming pared 6 bases from V and 1 base from J, leaving 9 bases between. This CDR3 is 14 amino acids long. The CDR3 bases are TGTGCCAGCAGCGGGTTGATGAACACCGGGGAGCTGTTTTTT. Translating gives CASSGLMNTGELFF.

V and J are TRBV6-4 and TRBJ2-2, with a tentative D call TRBD1 (5 bases). The CDR3 is 14 residues long. In germline, CDR1 is MRHNA, CDR2 SNTAGT. V lost 2 bases and J lost 5, with 9 bases in between. The DNA of the CDR3 is TGTGCCAGCAGTGACCAGGGCGCGACCGGGGAGCTGTTTTTT. This translates into CASSDQGATGELFF.